The clone carrying this TCR beta chain appeared a single time. The assay was immunoSEQ multiplex PCR, and TCRdb's table has in-frame clones only and misses some. The repertoire has about 64,000 clones, around 90% of them found once; the top ten carry about 1.3%. V lost 2 bases, J lost 0 bases, and 4 bases lay in between. The CDR3 consists of 13 residues. Germline V gives CDR1 WSHSY, CDR2 SAAADI. The sample is drawn from a study of OX40 agonist ivuxolimab in advanced cancers. Study-level information: One hepatocellular carcinoma and a couple of cutaneous melanoma patients partially responded.

The gene calls are TRBV10-2 and TRBJ1-1; D uncertain. The source of this sequence is an adult with an advanced solid tumor such as melanoma, head and neck, liver or kidney cancer. The sequences come from CD4+ or CD8+ T cells sorted from blood, collected in a trial of the OX40 agonist ivuxolimab. The CDR3 sequence: CASSETMNTEAFF. The DNA of the CDR3 is TGCGCCAGCAGTGAGACAATGAACACTGAAGCTTTCTTT.